This is a list of T cell receptor beta chains from one sample in a study of metastatic and nonmetastatic thyroid tumors. TCRdb re-called clones via MiXCR from the PCR reads. The sample lists tens of thousands of clones, 9.5% to 15% seen once, with 7% to 9% in the top ten. Sequencing used tumor tissue. The receptors come from a female donor with papillary thyroid cancer or a benign thyroid nodule (not recorded which). Some clones in this sample may be carry-over from other donors' samples. Both conserved end residues are trimmed from each CDR3.

CDR3	V
SAREKPGLAGEGWIHNEQF	TRBV20-1
ASSVDTLYTGELF	TRBV19
ASSVAGGSSGNTIY	TRBV5-1
SARALAHGESQY	TRBV20-1
SAIRLAVYNEQF	TRBV20-1
ASSWGGSGTNTGELF	TRBV5-1
ATSDQGAYGYT	TRBV24-1
ASSTGTVREKLF	TRBV5-1
ASRNRGRVEQY	TRBV3-1
ASSSYSGPNVLT	TRBV5-1